This TCR beta chain was identified during a study of cytomegalovirus exposure and HLA in healthy donors. Study-level information: Assignment to the Caucasian-associated ancestry cluster applied to around 76% of the 300 to 500 genotyped donors. Findings of the study overall: It was reported that the classifier diagnosed cytomegalovirus status with high specificity and sensitivity in both the original and validation cohorts. Based on reports, TCR beta sequences accurately predicted HLA-A and HLA-B alleles for most subjects.

At collection, donors were nominally healthy, but unrecorded immune exposures were probable. Concerning this clone itself: Its matching antigen is unknown.

The PCR had 60 Vbeta and 13 Jbeta primers. This table comes from immunoSEQ multiplex PCR, and its TCRdb copy is limited to in-frame clones, with some not included. The profile shows 150,000 to 200,000 clones, 70% to 80% of them singletons. CDR1 and CDR2 (germline): SGHNT, YYREEE (reference sequence). V lost 4 bases, J lost 0 bases, and 7 bases lay in between. CDR3 length: 13 residues. Sequencing was performed on PBMCs. The rearrangement joins TRBV5-4 to TRBJ2-5; D not certain. The source of this sequence is a woman in her forties in good health and CMV-seronegative. CDR3 nucleotides: TGTGCCAGCAGCCTGGCTAACCAAGAGACCCAGTACTTC. It yields the protein CASSLANQETQYF. Full variable domain (remainder filled in from reference TRBV5-4 and TRBJ2-5): ETGVTQSPTHLIKTRGQQVTLRCSSQSGHNTVSWYQQALGQGPQFIFQYYREEENGRGNFPPRFSGLQFPNYSSELNVNALELDDSALYLCASSLANQETQYFGPGTRLLVL.